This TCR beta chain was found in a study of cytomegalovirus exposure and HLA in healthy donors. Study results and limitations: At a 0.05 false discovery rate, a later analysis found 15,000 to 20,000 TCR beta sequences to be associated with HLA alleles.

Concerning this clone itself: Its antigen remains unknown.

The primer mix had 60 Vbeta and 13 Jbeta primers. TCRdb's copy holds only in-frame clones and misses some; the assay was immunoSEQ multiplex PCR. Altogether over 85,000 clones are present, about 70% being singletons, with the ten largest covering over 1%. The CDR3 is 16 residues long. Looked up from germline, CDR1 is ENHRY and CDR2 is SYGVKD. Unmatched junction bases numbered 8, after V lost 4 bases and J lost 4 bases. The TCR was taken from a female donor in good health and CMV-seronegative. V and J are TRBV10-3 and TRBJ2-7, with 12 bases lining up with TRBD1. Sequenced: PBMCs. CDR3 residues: CAISGYGTGGRYEQYF. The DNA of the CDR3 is TGTGCCATCAGTGGGTACGGGACAGGGGGCAGGTACGAGCAGTACTTC.